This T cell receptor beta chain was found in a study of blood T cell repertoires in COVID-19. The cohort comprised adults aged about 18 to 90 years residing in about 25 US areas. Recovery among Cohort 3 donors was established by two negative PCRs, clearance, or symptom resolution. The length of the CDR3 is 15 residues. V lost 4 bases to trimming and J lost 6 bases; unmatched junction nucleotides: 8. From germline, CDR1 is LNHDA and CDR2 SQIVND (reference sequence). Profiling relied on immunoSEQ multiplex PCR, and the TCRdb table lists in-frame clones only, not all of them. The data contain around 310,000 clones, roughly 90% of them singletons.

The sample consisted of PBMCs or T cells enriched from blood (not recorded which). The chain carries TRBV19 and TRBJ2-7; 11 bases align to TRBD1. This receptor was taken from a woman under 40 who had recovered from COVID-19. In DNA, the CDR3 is TGTGCCAGTAGTAACTCCGGGACAGGGGGACGCGAGCAGTACTTC. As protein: CASSNSGTGGREQYF.